This TCR beta chain was recorded in a study of blood T cells in healthy people across ages. This CDR3 has 14 residues. Germline trimming cut 4 bases from V and 4 bases from J; bases unmatched to any gene: 6. In germline, CDR1 is MNHEY, CDR2 SMNVEV (reference sequence). Alongside a J-beta primer mix, a sample-barcoded 5' primer served in a second PCR lasting roughly 7 to 11 cycles. MiXCR was run by TCRdb on the 5' RACE reads, yielding one entry per CDR3 protein. The sample holds about 1 million distinct CDR3 sequences; approximately 26% are singletons and the top ten take about 0.69%. This same sample was also part of a study on T cells of mothers and their children. Per that study: The donors comprised six children and their three healthy Caucasian mothers.

The sequenced sample consisted of blood. The receptor was derived from a girl aged 2 to 9 in good health. The genes are TRBV27 and TRBJ1-2; 7 bases agree with TRBD1. The CDR3 DNA follows: TGTGCCAGCAGTTCCCTGACAGGGACCTATGGCTACACCTTC. It codes for CASSSLTGTYGYTF.